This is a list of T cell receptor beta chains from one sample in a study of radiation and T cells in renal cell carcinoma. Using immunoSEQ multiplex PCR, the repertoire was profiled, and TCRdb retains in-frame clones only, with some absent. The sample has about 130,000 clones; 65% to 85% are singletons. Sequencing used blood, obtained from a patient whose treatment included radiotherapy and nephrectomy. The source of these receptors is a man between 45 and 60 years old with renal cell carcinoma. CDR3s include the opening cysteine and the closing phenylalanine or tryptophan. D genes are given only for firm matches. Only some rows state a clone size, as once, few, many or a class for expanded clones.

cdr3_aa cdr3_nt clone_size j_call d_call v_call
CASSSPLRSPKPYGYTF TGTGCCAGCAGCTCCCCGTTAAGGAGCCCGAAACCCTATGGCTACACCTTC - TRBJ1-2 - TRBV7-9
CASSRGGTDPLHF TGTGCCAGTAGTAGAGGAGGGACGGACCCTCTGCATTTT - TRBJ1-5 - TRBV19
CASSERLDTSTDTQYF TGTGCCAGCAGCGAAAGACTAGACACTAGCACAGATACGCAGTATTTT - TRBJ2-3 - TRBV9
CASSVKDRGYF TGTGCCAGCAGTGTTAAGGACCGGGGATATTTT - TRBJ1-3 - TRBV2
CASRDGSSYNSPLHF TGTGCCAGCAGGGATGGAAGCTCCTATAATTCACCCCTCCACTTT - TRBJ1-6 - TRBV28
CASSSRGQEGRYTF TGTGCCAGCAGCTCCCGGGGACAGGAAGGTCGCTACACCTTC many TRBJ1-2 TRBD1 TRBV7-9
CASSPPGKQPQHF TGTGCCAGTAGTCCCCCGGGGAAACAGCCCCAGCATTTT - TRBJ1-5 - TRBV19
CASSPSNNQPQHF TGTGCCAGCTCACCTAGTAACAATCAGCCCCAGCATTTT - TRBJ1-5 - TRBV18
CASSLRRLLGPEAFF TGTGCCAGCAGTTTAAGGAGGCTTCTTGGCCCTGAAGCTTTCTTT - TRBJ1-1 - TRBV28
CASSYSPGSYNEQFF TGTGCCAGCAGTTACTCTCCCGGGAGTTACAATGAGCAGTTCTTC - TRBJ2-1 - TRBV6-5
CASRPLGLLGDTQYF TGTGCCAGCCGCCCGCTAGGGTTGCTCGGAGATACGCAGTATTTT few TRBJ2-3 - TRBV2
CASSWGPDTEAFF TGTGCCAGCTCATGGGGGCCGGACACTGAAGCTTTCTTT - TRBJ1-1 - TRBV18
CASSLDSSYEQYF TGTGCCAGCAGCCTGGACAGCTCCTACGAGCAGTACTTC - TRBJ2-7 - TRBV7-2
CASSLAGRGSSPLHF TGTGCCAGCAGCTTGGCGGGACGGGGAAGTTCACCCCTCCACTTT - TRBJ1-6 - TRBV5-4
CATSREGTGGHEQFF TGTGCCACCAGCAGAGAGGGGACAGGGGGCCATGAGCAGTTCTTC - TRBJ2-1 TRBD1 TRBV15
CASSRQGDTEAFF TGTGCCAGTTCGAGACAGGGAGACACTGAAGCTTTCTTT - TRBJ1-1 TRBD1 TRBV19
CAISVRVGLAGGYF TGTGCCATCAGCGTGAGGGTCGGGCTAGCGGGAGGATACTTC - TRBJ2-7 TRBD2 TRBV10-3
CASSQGGTGLSTEAFF TGTGCCAGCAGCCAGGGAGGGACAGGGTTGAGCACTGAAGCTTTCTTT - TRBJ1-1 TRBD1 TRBV5-8
CASSITAGLYQPQHF TGTGCCAGTAGTATAACGGCAGGGCTATATCAGCCCCAGCATTTT few TRBJ1-5 - TRBV19
CASSQGGNRGNEKLFF TGTGCCAGCAGCCAGGGGGGGAACAGGGGTAATGAAAAACTGTTTTTT - TRBJ1-4 TRBD1 TRBV4-2
CSVDGGVKGTEAFF TGCAGCGTTGATGGGGGCGTAAAGGGCACTGAAGCTTTCTTT few TRBJ1-1 - TRBV29-1
CASSDRDRGTDTQYF TGTGCCAGCAGCGACCGGGACAGGGGCACAGATACGCAGTATTTT - TRBJ2-3 TRBD1 TRBV5-5
CASSLPGQGGPETQYF TGTGCCAGCAGCTTACCGGGACAGGGGGGTCCAGAGACCCAGTACTTC - TRBJ2-5 TRBD1 TRBV7-2
CASSFSGRPDTQYF TGTGCCAGCAGTTTTAGCGGGAGGCCAGATACGCAGTATTTT - TRBJ2-3 TRBD2 TRBV27
CASSFSANNEQFF TGTGCTAGCAGCTTTTCAGCTAACAATGAGCAGTTCTTC - TRBJ2-1 - TRBV7-7
CASSRGQGPRVGTEAFF TGTGCCAGCAGCCGGGGACAGGGCCCCAGGGTAGGGACTGAAGCTTTCTTT - TRBJ1-1 TRBD1 TRBV7-2
CASSLSLAQGGYEQYF TGTGCCAGCAGTTTATCTTTGGCACAGGGTGGGTACGAGCAGTACTTC - TRBJ2-7 - TRBV27
CAISEGGDTQYF TGTGCCATCAGTGAGGGAGGGGATACGCAGTATTTT - TRBJ2-3 - TRBV10-3
CASSSGDRDTQYF TGTGCCAGCAGTTCAGGGGATCGAGATACGCAGTATTTT - TRBJ2-3 - TRBV6-5
CAYGTGPYEQYF TGTGCCTATGGGACAGGGCCGTACGAGCAGTACTTC - TRBJ2-7 TRBD1 TRBV30
CASSLYPWTGMSTEAFF TGCGCCAGCAGTCTCTACCCCTGGACAGGGATGAGCACTGAAGCTTTCTTT - TRBJ1-1 TRBD1 TRBV5-1
CASSEAGYRGNSGNTIYF TGTGCCAGCAGTGAAGCAGGATACAGGGGCAACTCTGGAAACACCATATATTTT - TRBJ1-3 TRBD1 TRBV6-1
CASGGLAEETQYF TGTGCCAGCGGGGGACTAGCGGAAGAGACCCAGTACTTC - TRBJ2-5 TRBD2 TRBV5-6
CASPWGITDTQYF TGTGCCAGCCCCTGGGGAATCACAGATACGCAGTATTTT - TRBJ2-3 - TRBV5-4
CASSSRQGAKPNTGELFF TGTGCCAGTAGTAGTCGACAGGGGGCTAAGCCGAACACCGGGGAGCTGTTTTTT few TRBJ2-2 TRBD1 TRBV19
CASSREGHTYEQYF TGTGCCAGCAGCCGCGAAGGACACACCTACGAGCAGTACTTC - TRBJ2-7 - TRBV16
CASSLGGASGSLKGDEQYF TGTGCCAGCAGCTTGGGTGGGGCTAGCGGGAGCCTCAAAGGCGACGAGCAGTACTTC - TRBJ2-7 TRBD2 TRBV5-4
CASSLDRSYEQYF TGCGCCAGCAGCTTGGATAGGTCCTACGAGCAGTACTTC - TRBJ2-7 - TRBV5-1
CASSQDGKRVQHF TGTGCCAGCAGCCAAGATGGTAAGAGGGTCCAGCATTTT - TRBJ1-5 - TRBV4-2
CASIEHRDNTEAFF TGTGCCAGCATAGAGCACAGGGACAACACTGAAGCTTTCTTT - TRBJ1-1 - TRBV28
CAWSAPGLGEISYNEQFF TGTGCCTGGAGCGCCCCAGGGTTAGGAGAAATCTCCTACAATGAGCAGTTCTTC - TRBJ2-1 - TRBV30
CASRLAGAPQNTGELFF TGCGCCAGCAGATTAGCGGGGGCACCTCAGAACACCGGGGAGCTGTTTTTT - TRBJ2-2 TRBD2 TRBV4-1
CASSPTTGGRGDQPQHF TGTGCCAGCTCACCAACTACCGGGGGCCGGGGAGATCAGCCCCAGCATTTT - TRBJ1-5 - TRBV18
CASSTTQDTRYGYTF TGTGCCAGCAGTACCACCCAGGACACCCGTTATGGCTACACCTTC - TRBJ1-2 - TRBV7-2
CASSSLSGANEQFF TGTGCCAGCAGCTCCCTCTCCGGGGCGAATGAGCAGTTCTTC - TRBJ2-1 - TRBV7-2
CASSPRQGSYEQYF TGTGCCAGCAGCCCCCGACAGGGCTCCTACGAGCAGTACTTC - TRBJ2-7 TRBD1 TRBV7-8
CASSRDMNTEAFF TGTGCCAGCAGCAGAGACATGAACACTGAAGCTTTCTTT - TRBJ1-1 - TRBV2